What follows are 7 T cell receptor beta chains derived from one specimen sequenced in a study of T cell repertoires in cytomegalovirus infection. TCRdb reanalysed the reads using MiXCR and keeps one entry per CDR3 protein. The data contain 290,000 or so distinct CDR3 sequences, around 10% of them singletons. Specimen: PBMCs. The source is a human donor in good health (CMV status not recorded). Some clones in this sample may be carry-over from other donors' samples.

This clonotype came up a few times. V usage is TRBV7-6 and J usage is TRBJ1-2, with 10 bases fitting TRBD1. V lost 6 bases and J lost 4; bases outside the gene matches: 5. Germline V CDR1 and CDR2: SGHVS, FNYEAQ. This CDR3 has 14 residues. CDR3 in DNA: TGTGCCAGCAGACCAGACAGGGGGCTCTATGGCTACACCTTC. Its translation is CASRPDRGLYGYTF.

Details on this clonotype: A much larger clone lies one base from this, so it may be a read error. The chain carries TRBV6-6 and TRBJ2-3, with D possibly TRBD2 on 5 matching bases. This CDR3 spans 13 amino acids. From germline, CDR1 is MNHNY and CDR2 SVGAGI (reference sequence). DNA of the CDR3: TGTTCCGAGGCGGGCATCGACACAGATACGCAGTATTTT. It codes for CSEAGIDTDTQYF.

This clonotype was counted ten times or more. DNA for the CDR3: TGTGCCAGCAGCCCAACGACAGATACGCAGTATTTT. As protein: CASSPTTDTQYF. The chain links TRBV7-2 to TRBJ2-3; D unresolved. Trimming took off 5 bases at V and 3 bases at J, with 6 bases between the two ends. CDR1 and CDR2 from the germline V gene are SGHTA and FQGNSA. This CDR3 contains 12 residues.

This clonotype was seen many times. The chain recombines TRBV7-2 with TRBJ1-2; no clear D. The germline V gene encodes CDR1 SGHTA and CDR2 FQGNSA. The V end was cut by 0 bases, the J end by 0 bases, with 8 bases between. The CDR3 has 15 residues. The CDR3 spells CASSLAGSSNYGYTF. For the CDR3, the DNA is TGTGCCAGCAGCTTAGCGGGGTCCTCTAACTATGGCTACACCTTC. Based on the CDR3 plus reference TRBV7-2 and TRBJ1-2, the full variable domain is GAGVSQSPSNKVTEKGKDVELRCDPISGHTALYWYRQSLGQGLEFLIYFQGNSAPDKSGLPSDRFSAERTGGSVSTLTIQRTQQEDSAVYLCASSLAGSSNYGYTFGSGTRLTVV.

This clonotype was seen a handful of times. The genes are TRBV20-1 and TRBJ2-3, with 10 bases fitting TRBD2. Germline CDR1 and CDR2: DFQATT and SNEGSKA (reference sequence). CDR3 length equals 14 residues. After removal of 6 bases from V and 6 bases from J, the junction contained 9 bases not matched to a gene. The CDR3 DNA reads as TGCAGTGCCGTCAGCGGGGGGGGTGGGGATACGCAGTATTTT. Encoded protein: CSAVSGGGGDTQYF.

This rearrangement joins TRBV20-1 to TRBJ2-1, with D unresolved. The V and J ends lost 3 bases and 7 bases respectively, with 10 bases between them. The germline V gene has CDR1 DFQATT and CDR2 SNEGSKA (reference sequence). The CDR3 has 12 residues. As DNA, the CDR3 is TGCAGTGCTAGGGCCGCGGCGAATGAGCAGTTCTTC. Translation: CSARAAANEQFF.

This clonotype was recorded many times. The chain is built from TRBV28 and TRBJ2-3; D may be TRBD1 (5 bases). Trimming removed 5 bases from V and 2 bases from J, with 17 bases in between. The V gene's germline CDR1 is MDHEN and CDR2 SYDVKM. CDR3 length: 16 amino acids. DNA for the CDR3: TGTGCCAGCAGTCCAGGGCCTTTTACCCTCACAGATACGCAGTATTTT. It is translated as CASSPGPFTLTDTQYF.